One sample yielded the 20 T cell receptor beta chains listed below, sequenced in a study of cytomegalovirus exposure and HLA in healthy donors. Using immunoSEQ multiplex PCR, the repertoire was profiled, and TCRdb retains in-frame clones only, with some absent. The data show under 75,000 clones, approximately 80% seen once. Input material: PBMCs. These receptors were collected from a man aged 25 to 40 in good health and CMV-seronegative.

This clone is deemed medium-sized. V is TRBV11-2 and J is TRBJ2-1; no clear D gene. V lost 1 base and J 1 base, leaving 5 bases between the germline ends. In germline, CDR1 is SGHAT, CDR2 FQNNGV. CDR3 length: 14 residues. The chain's CDR3 is CASSLVLSYNEQFF. The DNA of the CDR3 is TGTGCCAGCAGCTTAGTGTTATCCTACAATGAGCAGTTCTTC.

The chain has TRBV4-1 and TRBJ1-1; a weak D match, TRBD1 (5 bases). This CDR3 is built from 16 residues. The germline V gene encodes CDR1 MGHRA and CDR2 YSYEKL. Trimming took 2 bases from V and 3 from J, leaving 16 bases between them. DNA of the CDR3: TGCGCCAGCAGCCAACAGACAGTGGATTTTGACACTGAAGCTTTCTTT. Amino acids: CASSQQTVDFDTEAFF.

This rearrangement joins TRBV6-1 to TRBJ2-7; TRBD1 agrees at 9 bases. Germline CDR1 is MNHNS and CDR2 is SASEGT. This CDR3 is 18 amino acids long. The V gene end was trimmed by 1 base and the J gene end by 1 base; junction bases not matched to a gene: 11. DNA of the CDR3: TGTGCCAGCAGTGAAGGCCGAGGACAGGGGCGGAGGTCCTACGAGCAGTACGTC. Translated: CASSEGRGQGRRSYEQYV.

This clone is a singleton in its sample. The V gene is TRBV27, the J gene TRBJ1-1, with 8 bases lining up with TRBD1. The germline gives CDR1 MNHEY, CDR2 SMNVEV (reference sequence). CDR3 length: 18 amino acids. Trimming at V came to 6 bases and at J to 5 bases, leaving 20 bases not matched to a gene. The CDR3 nucleotides read TGTGCCAGCAGCTCCTCGGCAGGGGGCTTTTTCGGTAGGACTGAAGCTTTCTTT. Translation gives CASSSSAGGFFGRTEAFF.

The sample holds one count of this clone. V gene TRBV4-1 combines with J gene TRBJ2-3; TRBD1 aligns across 11 bases. Germline V gene data show CDR1 as MGHRA and CDR2 as YSYEKL. The CDR3 is 15 amino acids. V was clipped by 7 bases and J by 3 bases; unmatched bases: 6. CDR3 amino acids: CASTRTGGATDTQYF. CDR3 bases: TGCGCCAGCACCCGGACAGGGGGCGCGACAGATACGCAGTATTTT.

The CDR3 reads CASSLFFIGLAGPKEQFF. The CDR3 DNA reads TGTGCCAGCAGTTTATTCTTCATTGGACTAGCGGGGCCAAAAGAGCAGTTCTTC. The chain combines TRBV28 with TRBJ2-1; TRBD2 agrees at 12 bases. Germline V gives CDR1 MDHEN, CDR2 SYDVKM. V lost 1 base to trimming and J lost 10 bases; unmatched junction nucleotides: 14. The CDR3 consists of 18 residues.

CDR3 loop: CASTALRGKYGQYV. The CDR3 nucleotides are TGTGCCAGCACCGCTCTAAGGGGGAAATATGGGCAGTACGTC. The chain employs TRBV11-2 and TRBJ2-7, with D maybe TRBD1 (6 bases). This CDR3 is built from 14 residues. Germline V lookup: CDR1 SGHAT, CDR2 FQNNGV. Trimming shortened V by 7 bases and J by 9 bases, and 22 bases separated the two germline ends.

This chain connects TRBV27 to TRBJ2-1, with 10 positions matching TRBD2. Germline CDR1 reads MNHEY; CDR2 reads SMNVEV (reference sequence). J gave up 9 bases and V 3 bases, and 11 bases lay outside the gene matches. The CDR3 has 16 residues. CDR3 coding DNA: TGTGCCAGCAGTTTCCGGCCTAGCGGGAGATCGGGTGAGCAGTTCTTC. Its protein is CASSFRPSGRSGEQFF.

The rearrangement uses TRBV9 and TRBJ2-5; D perhaps matches TRBD2 (6 bases). Germline V gene data show CDR1 as SGDLS and CDR2 as YYNGEE. V lost 0 bases and J 4 bases, leaving 16 bases between the germline ends. CDR3 length: 16 amino acids. CDR3: CASSVGHGRAGETQYF. CDR3 in DNA: TGTGCCAGCAGCGTAGGTCACGGGAGAGCCGGAGAGACCCAGTACTTC. The whole variable domain, filled in from reference TRBV9 and TRBJ2-5, reads DSGVTQTPKHLITATGQRVTLRCSPRSGDLSVYWYQQSLDQGLQFLIQYYNGEERAKGNILERFSAQQFPDLHSELNLSSLELGDSALYFCASSVGHGRAGETQYFGPGTRLLVL.

In its sample, this clone was seen a few times. The chain is built from TRBV30 and TRBJ1-4; weak D call: TRBD1 (6 bases). CDR3 length equals 15 residues. Trimming cost V 4 bases and J 1 base, with 13 bases left between them. Germline lookup yields CDR1 GTSNPN and CDR2 SVGIG (reference sequence). Here the CDR3 DNA reads TGTGCCTGGACGCGCCCGGGACAAACTAATGAAAAACTGTTTTTT. Translating it yields CAWTRPGQTNEKLFF.

The J gene is TRBJ2-4, the V gene TRBV6-1; TRBD1 matches at 9 bases. The CDR3 covers 13 residues. Germline loops: CDR1 MNHNS, CDR2 SASEGT. Germline trimming cut 3 bases from V and 16 bases from J; bases unmatched to any gene: 10. The CDR3 spells CASSERIRDRDYF. CDR3 coding DNA: TGTGCCAGCAGTGAGAGGATCCGGGACAGGGACTACTTC.

The genes are TRBV6-5 and TRBJ1-3, with D uncertain. Trimming pared 3 bases from V and 3 bases from J, leaving 12 bases between. The CDR3 extends over 15 amino acids. Germline assignment: CDR1 MNHEY and CDR2 SVGAGI. The CDR3: CASSYRGGGGNTIYF. DNA of the CDR3: TGTGCCAGCAGTTATCGTGGTGGCGGTGGAAACACCATATATTTT.

This chain joins TRBV7-2 and TRBJ2-7; the D gene is possibly TRBD1 (6 bases). This CDR3 spans 14 amino acids. The V gene lost 2 bases and the J gene lost 7 bases, with 15 bases spanning the gap. The V gene's germline CDR1 is SGHTA and CDR2 FQGNSA. The CDR3 sequence is CASSLPQQGYEQYF. CDR3 DNA: TGTGCCAGCAGCTTACCCCAGCAGGGGTATGAGCAGTACTTC.

The rearrangement links TRBV6-1 to TRBJ2-1, with 9 bases lining up with TRBD2. The CDR3 has 15 residues. Germline V gives CDR1 MNHNS, CDR2 SASEGT. V lost 4 bases and J lost 7; bases outside the gene matches: 8. The CDR3 loop is CASSADPAGGNEQFF. CDR3 sequence (DNA): TGTGCCAGCAGTGCGGACCCGGCGGGGGGGAATGAGCAGTTCTTC.

This clone was detected only a few times. CDR3 DNA: TGCAGGCGACTAGTCTACGAGCAGTACGTC. This translates into CRRLVYEQYV. The J gene is TRBJ2-7, the V gene TRBV20-1; D may be TRBD2 (6 bases). Germline V lookup: CDR1 DFQATT, CDR2 SNEGSKA (reference sequence). The CDR3 is 10 amino acids.

This clone was detected a few times. The rearrangement joins TRBV5-1 to TRBJ1-1; TRBD1 matches 9 bases. Germline loops: CDR1 SGHRS, CDR2 YFSETQ. V shed 2 bases, J shed 0 bases, and the junction held 2 bases outside the gene matches. This CDR3 is 15 amino acids long. CDR3 coding DNA: TGCGCCAGCAGCTTTTACAGGGGGCTGAACACTGAAGCTTTCTTT. Translation: CASSFYRGLNTEAFF. Full variable domain (rest looked up from reference TRBV5-1 and TRBJ1-1): KAGVTQTPRYLIKTRGQQVTLSCSPISGHRSVSWYQQTPGQGLQFLFEYFSETQRNKGNFPGRFSGRQFSNSRSEMNVSTLELGDSALYLCASSFYRGLNTEAFFGQGTRLTVV.

This chain connects TRBV1 to TRBJ2-3; TRBD2 is taken as the D call from the table, unchecked against the DNA. TRBV1 is classified as a pseudogene. The CDR3 length is 22 residues. CDR3 in DNA: TGCACCAGCAGCCAAGATCTCAGGAGGCTAGCGGGATACCTAGGCGGCACAGATACGCAGTATTTT. Translation gives CTSSQDLRRLAGYLGGTDTQYF.

The genes are TRBV6-1 and TRBJ1-5, with 7 bases fitting TRBD1. The germline V gene has CDR1 MNHNS and CDR2 SASEGT. V lost 6 bases to trimming and J lost 1 base; unmatched junction nucleotides: 9. The CDR3 extends over 16 amino acids. CDR3 sequence (DNA): TGTGCCAGCAGGGAAAGGGGGCGCATAAGCAATCAGCCCCAGCATTTT. It is translated as CASRERGRISNQPQHF.

This clone was detected only once. The J gene is TRBJ1-4, the V gene TRBV5-1; maybe TRBD1 (6 bases). Trimming left V 4 bases short and J 4 bases short, with 8 bases between. Germline CDR1 reads SGHRS; CDR2 reads YFSETQ. The CDR3 is 13 residues long. Here the CDR3 reads CASSLDSNEKLFF. CDR3 DNA: TGCGCCAGCAGCCTGGACAGTAATGAAAAACTGTTTTTT.

This clone is judged medium-sized. The chain recombines TRBV7-9 with TRBJ2-7; 11 bases are shared with TRBD2. The germline gives CDR1 SEHNR, CDR2 FQNEAQ (reference sequence). V was pared by 1 base and J by 4 bases, with 3 bases of the junction left unmatched. The CDR3 length is 15 residues. The CDR3 protein is CASSLVGTSGYEQYF. CDR3 sequence (DNA): TGTGCCAGCAGCTTAGTGGGGACTAGCGGTTACGAGCAGTACTTC.